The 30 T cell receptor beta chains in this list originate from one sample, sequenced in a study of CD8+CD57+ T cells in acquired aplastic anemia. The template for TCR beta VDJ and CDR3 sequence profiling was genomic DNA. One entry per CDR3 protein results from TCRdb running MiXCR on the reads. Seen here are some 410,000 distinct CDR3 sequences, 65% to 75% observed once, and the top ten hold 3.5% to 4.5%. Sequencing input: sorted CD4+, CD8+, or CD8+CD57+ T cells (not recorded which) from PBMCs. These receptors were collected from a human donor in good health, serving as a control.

The CDR3 sequence is CASSAAGRGGRDNQPQHF. CDR3 DNA: TGTGCCAGCAGTGCCGCGGGCAGGGGCGGAAGGGACAATCAGCCCCAGCATTTT. This sequence joins TRBV25-1 and TRBJ1-5, with a weak D call TRBD1 (6 bases). Germline assignment: CDR1 MGHDK and CDR2 SYGVNS. V lost 4 bases and J 3 bases, leaving 22 bases between the germline ends. The CDR3 spans 18 residues.

CDR3 sequence (DNA): TGTGCCAGTAGTGGCCGACCTCTTGGAGCTTTCTTT. It specifies CASSGRPLGAFF. This chain connects TRBV19 to TRBJ1-1; D remains ambiguous. Germline-derived CDR1 and CDR2 are LNHDA and SQIVND (reference sequence). The V end lost 5 bases, the J end lost 10 bases, and 14 bases lay between the germline ends. The CDR3 is 12 amino acids.

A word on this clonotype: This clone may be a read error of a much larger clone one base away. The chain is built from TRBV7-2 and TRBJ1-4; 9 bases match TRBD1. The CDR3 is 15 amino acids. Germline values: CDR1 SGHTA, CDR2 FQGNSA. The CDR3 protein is CAGSSTTGGYEKLFF. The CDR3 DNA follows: TGTGCCGGCAGCTCTACGACAGGGGGATATGAAAAACTGTTTTTT.

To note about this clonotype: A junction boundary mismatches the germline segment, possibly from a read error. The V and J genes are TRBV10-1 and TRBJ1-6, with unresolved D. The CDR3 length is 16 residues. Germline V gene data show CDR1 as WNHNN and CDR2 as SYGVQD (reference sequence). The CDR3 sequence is CASSKGTPGNTTTSHF. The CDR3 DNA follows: TGCGCCAGCAGTAAGGGAACCCCCGGGAATACAACGACCAGTCATTTT.

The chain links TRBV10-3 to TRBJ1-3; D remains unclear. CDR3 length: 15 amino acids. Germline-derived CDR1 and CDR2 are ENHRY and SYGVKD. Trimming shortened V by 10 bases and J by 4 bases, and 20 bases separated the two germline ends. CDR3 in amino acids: CATTERGDAGNTIYF. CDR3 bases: TGTGCCACCACTGAGCGAGGAGACGCCGGAAACACCATATATTTT.

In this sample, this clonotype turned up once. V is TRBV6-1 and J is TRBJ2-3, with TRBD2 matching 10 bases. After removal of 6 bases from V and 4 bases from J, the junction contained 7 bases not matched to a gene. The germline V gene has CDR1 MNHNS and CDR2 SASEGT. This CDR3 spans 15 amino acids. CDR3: CASSPTSGSADTQYF. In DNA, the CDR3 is TGTGCCAGCAGCCCGACTAGCGGGTCGGCAGATACGCAGTATTTT.

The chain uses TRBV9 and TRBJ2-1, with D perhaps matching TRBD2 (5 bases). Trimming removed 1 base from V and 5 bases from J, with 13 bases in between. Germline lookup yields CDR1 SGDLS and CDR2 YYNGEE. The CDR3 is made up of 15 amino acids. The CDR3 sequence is CASSVRSGVHNEQFF. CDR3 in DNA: TGTGCCAGCAGCGTAAGATCCGGGGTCCACAATGAGCAGTTCTTC.

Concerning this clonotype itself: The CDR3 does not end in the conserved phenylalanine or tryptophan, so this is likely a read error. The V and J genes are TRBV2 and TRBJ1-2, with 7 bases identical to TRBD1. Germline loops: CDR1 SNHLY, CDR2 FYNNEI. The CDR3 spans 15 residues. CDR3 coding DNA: TGTGCCAGCAGCTTAGACCCAGGGGGGACCTATGGTTACACCATC. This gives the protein CASSLDPGGTYGYTI.

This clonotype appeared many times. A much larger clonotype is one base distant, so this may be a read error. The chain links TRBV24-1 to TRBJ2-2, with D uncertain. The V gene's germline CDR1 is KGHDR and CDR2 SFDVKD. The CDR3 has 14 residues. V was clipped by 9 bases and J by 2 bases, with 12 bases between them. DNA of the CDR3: TGTGCCACCGGACGGACGTTTAACACCGGGGAGCTGTTTTTT. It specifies CATGRTFNTGELFF.

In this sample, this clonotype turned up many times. The CDR3 is CASSLFRRGLGFTPYNSPLHF. DNA of the CDR3: TGTGCCAGCAGTTTGTTTCGCAGGGGTCTGGGTTTTACCCCCTATAATTCACCCCTCCACTTT. The chain carries TRBV12-3 or TRBV12-4 and TRBJ1-6, with a possible D match to TRBD1 (6 bases). Trimming cost V 3 bases and J 2 bases, with 26 bases left between them. The CDR3 runs to 21 residues.

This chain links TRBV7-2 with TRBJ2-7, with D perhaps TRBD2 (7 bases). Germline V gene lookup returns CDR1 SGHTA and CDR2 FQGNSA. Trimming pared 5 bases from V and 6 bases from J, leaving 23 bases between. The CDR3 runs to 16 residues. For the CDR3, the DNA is TGTGCCAGCAGCCTCCGGCTAGCAGGGGCGGGGGCCGAGCAGTACTTC. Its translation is CASSLRLAGAGAEQYF.

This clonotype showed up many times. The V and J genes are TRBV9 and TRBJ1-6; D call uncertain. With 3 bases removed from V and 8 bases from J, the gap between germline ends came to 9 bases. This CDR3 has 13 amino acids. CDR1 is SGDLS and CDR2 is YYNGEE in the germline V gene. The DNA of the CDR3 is TGTGCCAGCAGCGGGCAGAATGATTCACCCCTCCACTTT. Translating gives CASSGQNDSPLHF.

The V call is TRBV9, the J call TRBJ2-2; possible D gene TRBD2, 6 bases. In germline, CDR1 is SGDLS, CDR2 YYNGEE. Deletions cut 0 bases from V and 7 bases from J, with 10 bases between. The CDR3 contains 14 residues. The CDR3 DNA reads TGTGCCAGCAGCGTAGCTGGAGGGCGCGGGGAGCTGTTTTTT. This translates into CASSVAGGRGELFF.

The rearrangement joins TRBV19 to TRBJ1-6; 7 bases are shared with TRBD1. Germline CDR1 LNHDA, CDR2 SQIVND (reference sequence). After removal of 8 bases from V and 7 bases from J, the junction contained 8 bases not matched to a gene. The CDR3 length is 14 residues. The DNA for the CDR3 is TGTGCCAGTGGAGCAGGGGGTTGGAATTCACCCCTCCACTTT. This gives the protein CASGAGGWNSPLHF.

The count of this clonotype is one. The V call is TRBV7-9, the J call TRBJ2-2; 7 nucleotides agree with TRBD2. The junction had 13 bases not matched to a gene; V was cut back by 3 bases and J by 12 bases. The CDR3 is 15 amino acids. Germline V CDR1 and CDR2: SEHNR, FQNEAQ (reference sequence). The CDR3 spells CASSLERGNSGQLFF. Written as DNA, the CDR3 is TGTGCCAGCAGCTTGGAGCGGGGTAACTCCGGTCAGCTGTTTTTT.

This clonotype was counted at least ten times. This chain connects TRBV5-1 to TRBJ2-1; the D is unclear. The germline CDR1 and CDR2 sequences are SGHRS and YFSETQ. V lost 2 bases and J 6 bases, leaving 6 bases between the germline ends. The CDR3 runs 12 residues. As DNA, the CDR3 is TGCGCCAGCAGCTTTTCGAGCAATGAGCAGTTCTTC. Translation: CASSFSSNEQFF.

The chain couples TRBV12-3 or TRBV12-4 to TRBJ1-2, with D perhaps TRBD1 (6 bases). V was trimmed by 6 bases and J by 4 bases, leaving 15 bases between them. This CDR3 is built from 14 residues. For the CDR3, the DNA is TGTGCCAGCAGCCTAGGGGGACCCAGCTATGGCTACACCTTC. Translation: CASSLGGPSYGYTF.

The CDR3 DNA follows: TGTGCCAGCAGCGAACAGGGGGCTGAAGCTTTCTTT. Translation: CASSEQGAEAFF. V gene TRBV14 combines with J gene TRBJ1-1; TRBD1 matches at 8 bases. Germline lookup yields CDR1 SGHDN and CDR2 FVKESK. The CDR3 sequence is 12 residues long. The V gene end was trimmed by 5 bases and the J gene end by 6 bases; junction bases not matched to a gene: 2.

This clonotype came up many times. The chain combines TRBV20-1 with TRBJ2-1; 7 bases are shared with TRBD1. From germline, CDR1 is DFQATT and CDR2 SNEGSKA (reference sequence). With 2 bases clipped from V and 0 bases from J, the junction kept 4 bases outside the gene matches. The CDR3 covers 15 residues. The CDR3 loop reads CSARPGQISYNEQFF. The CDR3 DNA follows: TGCAGTGCTAGACCGGGACAGATCTCCTACAATGAGCAGTTCTTC.

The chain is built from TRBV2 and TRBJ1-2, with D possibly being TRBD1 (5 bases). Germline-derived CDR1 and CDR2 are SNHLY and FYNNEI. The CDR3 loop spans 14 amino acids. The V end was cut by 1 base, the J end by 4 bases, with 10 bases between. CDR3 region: CASSEGQSSYGYTF. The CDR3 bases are TGTGCCAGCAGTGAAGGACAGTCCAGCTATGGCTACACCTTC.

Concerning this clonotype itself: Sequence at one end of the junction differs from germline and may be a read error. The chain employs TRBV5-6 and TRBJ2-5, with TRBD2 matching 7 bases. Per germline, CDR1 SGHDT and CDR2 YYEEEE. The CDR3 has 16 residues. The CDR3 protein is CASSRLAVRVGETQYF. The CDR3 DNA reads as TGCGCCAGCAGCCGTCTAGCGGTCAGGGTTGGGGAGACCCAGTACTTC.

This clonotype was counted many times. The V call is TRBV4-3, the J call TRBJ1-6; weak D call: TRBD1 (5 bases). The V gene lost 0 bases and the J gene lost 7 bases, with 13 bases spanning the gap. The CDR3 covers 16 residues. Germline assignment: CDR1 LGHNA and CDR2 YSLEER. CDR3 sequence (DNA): TGCGCCAGCAGCCAAGAGGTCGGTGGGGCAAATTCACCCCTCCACTTT. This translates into CASSQEVGGANSPLHF.

The CDR3 DNA follows: TGTGCCAGCAGTACGGGGCAGGAGCAGTACTTC. Protein sequence: CASSTGQEQYF. This chain uses TRBV7-9 with TRBJ2-7; tentatively, D is TRBD1 or TRBD2 (5 bases each). V gave up 6 bases and J gave up 7 bases, with 10 bases separating them. This CDR3 spans 11 amino acids. Per the germline V gene, CDR1 is SEHNR and CDR2 is FQNEAQ (reference sequence).

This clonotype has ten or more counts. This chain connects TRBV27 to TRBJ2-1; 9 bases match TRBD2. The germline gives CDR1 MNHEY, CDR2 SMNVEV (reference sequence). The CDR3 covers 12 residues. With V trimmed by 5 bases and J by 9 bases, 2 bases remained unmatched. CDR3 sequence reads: CASSPRGGEQFF. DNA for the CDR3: TGTGCCAGCAGTCCGCGGGGGGGTGAGCAGTTCTTC.

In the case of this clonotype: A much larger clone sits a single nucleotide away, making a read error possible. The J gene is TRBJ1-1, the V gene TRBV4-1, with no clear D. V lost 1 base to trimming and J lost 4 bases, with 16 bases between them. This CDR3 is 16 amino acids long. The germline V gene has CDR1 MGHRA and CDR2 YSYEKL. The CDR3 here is CASSQVDSIEVTEAFF. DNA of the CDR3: TGCGCCAGCAGCCAAGTAGACTCGATCGAGGTCACTGAAGCTTTCTTT.

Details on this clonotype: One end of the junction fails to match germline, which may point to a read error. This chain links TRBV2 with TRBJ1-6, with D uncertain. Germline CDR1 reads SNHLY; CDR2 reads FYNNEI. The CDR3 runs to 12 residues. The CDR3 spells CASSWISYPLPF. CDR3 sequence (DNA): TGTGCCAGCAGCTGGATTTCGTACCCCCTCCCCTTT.

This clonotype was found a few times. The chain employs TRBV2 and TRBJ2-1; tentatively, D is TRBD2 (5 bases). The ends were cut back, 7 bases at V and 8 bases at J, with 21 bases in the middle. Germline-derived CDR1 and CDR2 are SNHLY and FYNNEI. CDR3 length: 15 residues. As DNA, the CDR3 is TGTGCCAGCAAGGTGAGGGCTAGTAGCAGTGATGAGCAGTTCTTC. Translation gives CASKVRASSSDEQFF.

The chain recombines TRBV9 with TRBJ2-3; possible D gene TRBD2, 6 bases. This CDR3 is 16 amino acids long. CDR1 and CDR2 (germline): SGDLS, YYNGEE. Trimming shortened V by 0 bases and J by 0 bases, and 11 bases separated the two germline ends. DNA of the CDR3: TGTGCCAGCAGCGTAGGGTGCGGGGTGAGCACAGATACGCAGTATTTT. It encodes CASSVGCGVSTDTQYF.

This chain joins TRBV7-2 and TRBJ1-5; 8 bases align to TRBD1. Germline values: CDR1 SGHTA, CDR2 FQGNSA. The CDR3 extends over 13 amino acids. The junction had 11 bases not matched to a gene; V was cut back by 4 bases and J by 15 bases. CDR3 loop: CASSSVSRGRPHF. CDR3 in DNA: TGTGCCAGCAGCTCAGTAAGCAGGGGGCGGCCGCATTTT.

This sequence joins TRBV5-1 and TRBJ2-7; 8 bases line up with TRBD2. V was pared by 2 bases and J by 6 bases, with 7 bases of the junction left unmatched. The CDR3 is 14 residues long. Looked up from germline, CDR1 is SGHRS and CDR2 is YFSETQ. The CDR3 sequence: CASSFSGLASEQYF. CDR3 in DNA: TGCGCCAGCAGCTTCTCAGGACTAGCAAGCGAGCAGTACTTC.